This T cell receptor (beta chain) was identified in a study of T cell responses to AZD1222 COVID-19 vaccine. Broader study findings: Mapped onto spike, vaccine-associated CD4 TCRs spanned it and were dominant at 160-218 and 743-854. In all cases, repertoires were sampled only after the peak T cell response. It was only a handful of AZD1222 recipients who were seropositive at baseline.

Concerning this clone: Its antigen is not known.

The data were produced by immunoSEQ multiplex PCR, yet TCRdb's version contains in-frame clones alone and is incomplete. The table has 150,000 to 200,000 clones, almost 90% seen once. Germline V gene sequence: CDR1 WSHSY, CDR2 SAAADI. The CDR3 is 12 residues long. The germline V and J ends were trimmed by 4 bases and 9 bases, with 10 bases remaining between them. This material consisted of peripheral blood, taken 28 days after the second AZD1222 dose. This clonotype originated in an adult who received the AZD1222 COVID-19 vaccine. The V call is TRBV10-2, the J call TRBJ1-5; D is undetermined. As DNA, the CDR3 is TGCGCCAGCAGTGCGGGCCCCGGGCCCCAGCATTTT. The encoded protein is CASSAGPGPQHF.